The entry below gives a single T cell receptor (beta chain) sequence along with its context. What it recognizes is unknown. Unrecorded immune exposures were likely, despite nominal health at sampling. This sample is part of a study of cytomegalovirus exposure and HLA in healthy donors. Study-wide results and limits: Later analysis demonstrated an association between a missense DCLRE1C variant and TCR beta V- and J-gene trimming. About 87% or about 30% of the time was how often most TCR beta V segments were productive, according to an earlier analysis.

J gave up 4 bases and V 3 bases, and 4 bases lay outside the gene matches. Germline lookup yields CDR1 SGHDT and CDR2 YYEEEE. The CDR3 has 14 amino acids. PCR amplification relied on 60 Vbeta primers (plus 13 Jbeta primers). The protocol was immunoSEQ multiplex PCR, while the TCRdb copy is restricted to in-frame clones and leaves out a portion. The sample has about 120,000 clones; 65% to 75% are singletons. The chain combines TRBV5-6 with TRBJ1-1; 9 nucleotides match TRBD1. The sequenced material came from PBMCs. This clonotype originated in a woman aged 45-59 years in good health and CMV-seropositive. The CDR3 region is CASSSGTGSTEAFF. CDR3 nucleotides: TGTGCCAGCAGCTCCGGGACAGGGAGCACTGAAGCTTTCTTT.